This T cell receptor beta chain was sequenced during a study of human T cells and chemical hapten exposure (dated by TCRdb to about 2021). For context, the study as a whole: For sensitization, 2% DPC in acetone was applied to a 2 cm by 2 cm area of upper inner arm skin. Weekly therapeutic DPC doses were additionally applied to the scalp of patients throughout the approximately 25-week study period. Patch testing on the upper back used Finn chambers containing 0.01% DPC, with scoring done after 6 days according to International Contact Dermatitis Research Group standards. Alopecia areata with under or over 50% scalp involvement, alopecia totalis and alopecia universalis were represented in the patient cohort, which was mostly female. Libraries were pooled for sequencing, and variation in per-sample TCR yields was attributed mainly to small differences in library volumes within the pool. This study followed changes in the peripheral blood TCR repertoire in vivo during primary and secondary sensitization of alopecia patients to the hapten diphenylcyclopropenone (DPC). Patient blood was sampled pre-sensitization (week 0) and at 2, 6 and about 24 weeks after DPC sensitization. Blood for TCR sequencing was provided by twenty-nine alopecia patients at one to four time points (pre-sensitization, 2, 6 and 24 weeks).

Details on this clonotype: Its antigen specificity is not known. No qualities accompany the bases; no much larger clone lies one base away.

Here is what the overall study found, with its caveats: DPC sensitization did not change how many TCRs were above 1 in 1000 frequency, and no evidence was found of alterations in global repertoire structure. Patch test score was positively correlated with the number of PT1 expanded TCRs, with significance at thresholds 8, 16 and 32 but not at 4. After repeated subsampling, the strength of the expansion versus patch-test correlation and the threshold at which it became significant changed. Expanded TCRs formed significantly more large CDR3 similarity clusters than pre-sensitization or healthy control sets, consistent with antigen-driven responses. Because every patient had alopecia, a presumed autoimmune disease, the patients' immune response might differ from that of healthy individuals.

Reading from cysteine to phenylalanine, the CDR3 counts 15 amino acids. Just the 45-base CDR3 DNA is kept, in frame starting at base 1. The time point label of this sample denotes: pre-sensitization, week 0. The treatment or condition label on this specimen signifies: therapeutic diphenylcyclopropenone sensitization with weekly scalp DPC. At each patch-test visit, blood was drawn before the patch test was applied. Patients were eligible if aged 18 to 70, diagnosed with alopecia and judged suitable for DPC therapy, and pregnant patients were excluded. Total RNA was isolated from unfractionated whole blood collected in Tempus Blood RNA tubes. Library method: RACE. Sequenced on a NextSeq 500. Library preparation attached unique molecular identifiers to individual cDNA molecules for quantitative, reproducible TCR counting. Each blood RNA sample was used to sequence both TCR alpha and TCR beta chains. Per the original workflow: The median number of TCRs per sample was 95,638, ranging from about 20,000 to 690,600. V, J and CDR3 annotation of the TCR reads was carried out using the Decombinator software suite. Every sample was subsampled to the same number of TCRs (28,000) for the PS versus PT1 abundance plots. TCRs were defined as expanded if absent before sensitization and observed at least eight times at the 2-week time point. TCRdb reprocessed the public reads (quality trimming at Q25 with fastp, clone calling with MiXCR) and kept in-frame beta chains. When rows share a CDR3 protein, they turn into one entry using the most common DNA and genes. In this record, the V and J calls reflect TCRdb's handling and not the investigators' own analysis. The table for this sample lists about 92,000 distinct CDR3 sequences; 8% to 10% of them were counted only once. The ten largest clones represent 3% to 4.5% of the sample.

The sample was whole blood, taken in connection with sensitization to the hapten diphenylcyclopropenone (DPC). The TCR sequence derives from a woman aged 40-49 years with alopecia areata. Some clones in this sample may be carry-over from other donors' samples. The V gene is TRBV21-1 and the J gene is TRBJ2-1; TRBD1 was called by the table and not checked on the DNA. TRBV21-1 is assigned pseudogene status. The CDR3 is CASSIQGQGPNEQFF. The bases read TGTGCCAGCAGCATTCAGGGACAGGGGCCCAATGAGCAGTTCTTC.